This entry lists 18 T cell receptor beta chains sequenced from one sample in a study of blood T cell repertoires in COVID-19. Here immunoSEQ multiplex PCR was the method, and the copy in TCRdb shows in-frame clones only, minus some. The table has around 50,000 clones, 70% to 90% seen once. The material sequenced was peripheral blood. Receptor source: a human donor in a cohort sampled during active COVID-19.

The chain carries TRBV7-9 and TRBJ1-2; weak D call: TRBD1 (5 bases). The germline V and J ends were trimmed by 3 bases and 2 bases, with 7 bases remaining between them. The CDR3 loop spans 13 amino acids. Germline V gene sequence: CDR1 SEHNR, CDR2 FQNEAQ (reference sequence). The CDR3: CASSFSGNYGYTF. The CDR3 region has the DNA TGTGCCAGCAGCTTCTCAGGGAACTATGGCTACACCTTC.

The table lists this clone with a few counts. The CDR3 DNA reads TGTGCCAGCAGCTCAACGGGTTTTCGCACCGGGGAGCTGTTTTTT. Protein product: CASSSTGFRTGELFF. This rearrangement joins TRBV5-6 to TRBJ2-2; D unclear. CDR3 length: 15 residues. Between the trimmed V and J ends, which lost 3 bases and 4 bases, there was a span of 13 bases. Germline values: CDR1 SGHDT, CDR2 YYEEEE.

The CDR3 loop reads CASSPGTGRNQPQHF. DNA for the CDR3: TGTGCCAGTAGCCCTGGGACAGGCCGAAATCAGCCCCAGCATTTT. The chain has TRBV19 and TRBJ1-5; the match to TRBD1 covers 8 bases. This CDR3 is 15 amino acids long. The J segment lost 4 bases and the V segment lost 6 bases, leaving 8 bases of the junction unmatched. The germline gives CDR1 LNHDA, CDR2 SQIVND (reference sequence).

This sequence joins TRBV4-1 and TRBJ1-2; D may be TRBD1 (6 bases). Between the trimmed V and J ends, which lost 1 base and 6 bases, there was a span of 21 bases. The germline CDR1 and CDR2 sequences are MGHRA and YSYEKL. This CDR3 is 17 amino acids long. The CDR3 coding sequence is TGCGCCAGCAGCCAAGGGCTTAGGGCCAGGGGAACGGATGGCTACACCTTC. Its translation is CASSQGLRARGTDGYTF.

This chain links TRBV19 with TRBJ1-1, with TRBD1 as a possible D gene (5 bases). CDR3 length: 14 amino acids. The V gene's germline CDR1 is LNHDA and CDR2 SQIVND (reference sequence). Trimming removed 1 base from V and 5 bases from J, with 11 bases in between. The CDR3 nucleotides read TGTGCCAGTAGTATAGGGGGGGTCGGTACTGAAGCTTTCTTT. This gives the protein CASSIGGVGTEAFF.

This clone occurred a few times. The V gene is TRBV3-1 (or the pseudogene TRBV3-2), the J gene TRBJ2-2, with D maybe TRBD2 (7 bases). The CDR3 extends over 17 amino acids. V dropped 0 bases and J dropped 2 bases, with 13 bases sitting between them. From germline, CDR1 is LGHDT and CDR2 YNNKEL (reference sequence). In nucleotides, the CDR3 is TGTGCCAGCAGCCAAGATCGGGGGGACATCAACACCGGGGAGCTGTTTTTT. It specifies CASSQDRGDINTGELFF.

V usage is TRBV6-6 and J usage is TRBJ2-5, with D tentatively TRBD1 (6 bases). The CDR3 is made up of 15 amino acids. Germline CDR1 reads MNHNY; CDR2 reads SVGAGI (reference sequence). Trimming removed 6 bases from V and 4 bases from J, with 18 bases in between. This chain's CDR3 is CASRKGQHQRETQYF. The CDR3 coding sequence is TGTGCCAGCAGAAAGGGACAACACCAAAGAGAGACCCAGTACTTC.

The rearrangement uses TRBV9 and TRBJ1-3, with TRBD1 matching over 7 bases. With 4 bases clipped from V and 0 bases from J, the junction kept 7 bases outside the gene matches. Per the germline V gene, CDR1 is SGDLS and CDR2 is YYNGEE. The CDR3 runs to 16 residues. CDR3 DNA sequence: TGTGCCAGCAGCCCTCGGGACAGCAACTCTGGAAACACCATATATTTT. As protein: CASSPRDSNSGNTIYF. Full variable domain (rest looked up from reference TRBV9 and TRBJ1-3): DSGVTQTPKHLITATGQRVTLRCSPRSGDLSVYWYQQSLDQGLQFLIQYYNGEERAKGNILERFSAQQFPDLHSELNLSSLELGDSALYFCASSPRDSNSGNTIYFGEGSWLTVV.

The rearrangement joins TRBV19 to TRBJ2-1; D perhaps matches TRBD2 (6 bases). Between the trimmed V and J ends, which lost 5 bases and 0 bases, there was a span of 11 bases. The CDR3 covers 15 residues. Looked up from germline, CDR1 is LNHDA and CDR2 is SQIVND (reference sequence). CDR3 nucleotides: TGTGCCAGTAGTCGTTCCGGGAGCTCCTACAATGAGCAGTTCTTC. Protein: CASSRSGSSYNEQFF.

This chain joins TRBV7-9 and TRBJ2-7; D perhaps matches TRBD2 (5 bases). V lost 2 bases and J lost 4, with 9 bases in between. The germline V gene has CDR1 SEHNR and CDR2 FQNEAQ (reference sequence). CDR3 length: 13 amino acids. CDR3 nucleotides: TGTGCCAGCAGCTTAACGAGCGGTTACGAGCAGTACTTC. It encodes CASSLTSGYEQYF. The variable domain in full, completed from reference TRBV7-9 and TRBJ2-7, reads DTGVSQNPRHKITKRGQNVTFRCDPISEHNRLYWYRQTLGQGPEFLTYFQNEAQLEKSRLLSDRFSAERPKGSFSTLEIQRTEQGDSAMYLCASSLTSGYEQYFGPGTRLTVT.

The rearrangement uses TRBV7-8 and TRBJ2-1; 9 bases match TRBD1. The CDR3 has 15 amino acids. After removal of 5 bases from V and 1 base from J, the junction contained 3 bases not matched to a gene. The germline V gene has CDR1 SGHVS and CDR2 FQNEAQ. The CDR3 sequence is CASSAGTGSYNEQFF. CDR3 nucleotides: TGTGCCAGCAGCGCTGGGACAGGGTCCTACAATGAGCAGTTCTTC.

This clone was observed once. Here the CDR3 reads CASSPRGFSSGANVLTF. The CDR3 region has the DNA TGTGCCAGCAGCCCCCGGGGGTTCAGCTCTGGGGCCAACGTCCTGACTTTC. The chain carries TRBV7-2 and TRBJ2-6, with D perhaps TRBD2 (6 bases). V was cut by 5 bases and J by 0 bases, with 14 bases left in between. Per the germline V gene, CDR1 is SGHTA and CDR2 is FQGNSA. This CDR3 has 17 amino acids.

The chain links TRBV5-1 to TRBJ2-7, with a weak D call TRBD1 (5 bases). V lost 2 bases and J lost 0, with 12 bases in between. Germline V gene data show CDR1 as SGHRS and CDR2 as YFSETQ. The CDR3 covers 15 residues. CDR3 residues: CASSLGWGGSYEQYF. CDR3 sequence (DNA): TGCGCCAGCAGCTTAGGGTGGGGCGGCTCCTACGAGCAGTACTTC.

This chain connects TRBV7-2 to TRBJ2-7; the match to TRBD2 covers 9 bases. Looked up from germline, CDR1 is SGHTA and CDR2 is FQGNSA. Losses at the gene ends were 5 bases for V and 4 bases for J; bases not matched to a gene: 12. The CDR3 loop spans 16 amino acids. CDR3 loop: CASSLQGRGGQYEQYF. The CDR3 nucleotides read TGTGCCAGCAGCCTCCAGGGGCGGGGGGGCCAATACGAGCAGTACTTC.

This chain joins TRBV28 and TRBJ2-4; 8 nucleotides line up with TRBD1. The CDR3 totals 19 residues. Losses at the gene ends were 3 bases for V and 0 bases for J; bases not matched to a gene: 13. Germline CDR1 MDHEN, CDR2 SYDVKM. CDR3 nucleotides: TGTGCCAGCAGTTTTATGGGCCCCCGACAGGGGCTAGCCAAAAACATTCAGTACTTC. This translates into CASSFMGPRQGLAKNIQYF. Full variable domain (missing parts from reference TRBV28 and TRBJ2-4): DVKVTQSSRYLVKRTGEKVFLECVQDMDHENMFWYRQDPGLGLRLIYFSYDVKMKEKGDIPEGYSVSREKKERFSLILESASTNQTSMYLCASSFMGPRQGLAKNIQYFGAGTRLSVL.

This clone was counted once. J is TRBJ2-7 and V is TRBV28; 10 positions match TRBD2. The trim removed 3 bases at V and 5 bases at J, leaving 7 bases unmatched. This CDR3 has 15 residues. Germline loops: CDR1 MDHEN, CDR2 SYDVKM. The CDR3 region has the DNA TGTGCCAGCAGTTTGCCTAGCGGGAGACTCAACGAGCAGTACTTC. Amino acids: CASSLPSGRLNEQYF. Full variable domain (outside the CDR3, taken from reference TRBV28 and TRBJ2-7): DVKVTQSSRYLVKRTGEKVFLECVQDMDHENMFWYRQDPGLGLRLIYFSYDVKMKEKGDIPEGYSVSREKKERFSLILESASTNQTSMYLCASSLPSGRLNEQYFGPGTRLTVT.

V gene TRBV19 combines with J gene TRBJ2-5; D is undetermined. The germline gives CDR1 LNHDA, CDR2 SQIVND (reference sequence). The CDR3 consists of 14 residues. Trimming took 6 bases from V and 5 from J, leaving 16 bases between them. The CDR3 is CASSSTGDFETQYF. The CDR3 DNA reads TGTGCCAGTAGCTCGACTGGAGATTTTGAGACCCAGTACTTC. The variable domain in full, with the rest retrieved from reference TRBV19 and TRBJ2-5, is DGGITQSPKYLFRKEGQNVTLSCEQNLNHDAMYWYRQDPGQGLRLIYYSQIVNDFQKGDIAEGYSVSREKKESFPLTVTSAQKNPTAFYLCASSSTGDFETQYFGPGTRLLVL.

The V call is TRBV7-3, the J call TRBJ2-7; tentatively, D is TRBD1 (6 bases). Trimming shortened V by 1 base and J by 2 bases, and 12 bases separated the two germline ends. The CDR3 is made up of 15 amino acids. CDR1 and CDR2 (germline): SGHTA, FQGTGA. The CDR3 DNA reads TGTGCCAGCAGCTTAAACGTAGGACAGACCTACGAGCAGTACTTC. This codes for CASSLNVGQTYEQYF.